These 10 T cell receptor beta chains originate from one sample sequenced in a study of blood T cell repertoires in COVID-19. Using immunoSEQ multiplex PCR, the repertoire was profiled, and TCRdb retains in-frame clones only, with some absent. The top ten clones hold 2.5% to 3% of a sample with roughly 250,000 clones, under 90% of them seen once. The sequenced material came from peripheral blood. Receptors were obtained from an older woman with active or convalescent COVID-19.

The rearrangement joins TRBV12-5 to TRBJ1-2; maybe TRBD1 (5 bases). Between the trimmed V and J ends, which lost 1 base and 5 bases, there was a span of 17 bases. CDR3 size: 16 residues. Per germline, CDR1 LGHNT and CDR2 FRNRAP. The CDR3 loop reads CASGLGLGRGRYGYTF. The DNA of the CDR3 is TGTGCTAGTGGTTTGGGCCTCGGGAGGGGACGGTATGGCTACACCTTC.

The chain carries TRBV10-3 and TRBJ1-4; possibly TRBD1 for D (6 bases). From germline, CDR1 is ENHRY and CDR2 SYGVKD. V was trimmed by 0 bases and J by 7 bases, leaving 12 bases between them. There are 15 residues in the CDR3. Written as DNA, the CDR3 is TGTGCCATCAGTGAGTCCCAGGGGCGGGTTGAAAAACTGTTTTTT. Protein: CAISESQGRVEKLFF.

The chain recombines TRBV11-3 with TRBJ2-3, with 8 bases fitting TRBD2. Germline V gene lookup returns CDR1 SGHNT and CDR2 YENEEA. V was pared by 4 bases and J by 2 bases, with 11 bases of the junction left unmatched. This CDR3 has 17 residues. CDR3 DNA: TGTGCCAGCAGCTCCGGCACGCGGGGGGCGATCACAGATACGCAGTATTTT. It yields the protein CASSSGTRGAITDTQYF.

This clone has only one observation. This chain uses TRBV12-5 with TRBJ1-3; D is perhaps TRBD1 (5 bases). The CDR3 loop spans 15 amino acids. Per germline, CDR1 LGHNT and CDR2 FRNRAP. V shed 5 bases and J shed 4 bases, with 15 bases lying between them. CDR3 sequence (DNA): TGTGCTAGTGGTGCACGCGGGGCGTGGGGAAACACCATATATTTT. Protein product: CASGARGAWGNTIYF.

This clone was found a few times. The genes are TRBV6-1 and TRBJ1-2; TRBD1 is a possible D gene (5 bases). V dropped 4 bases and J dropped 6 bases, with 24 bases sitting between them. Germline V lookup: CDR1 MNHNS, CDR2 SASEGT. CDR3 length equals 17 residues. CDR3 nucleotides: TGTGCCAGCAGTGCGCGCCTCGGGACTTCCAGCCCCGATGGCTACACCTTC. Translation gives CASSARLGTSSPDGYTF.

In nucleotides, the CDR3 is TGCGCCAGCAGCCAAGTTGCCTTGCGACAGGTGGACATTCAGTACTTC. This translates into CASSQVALRQVDIQYF. V and J are TRBV4-1 and TRBJ2-4, with D tentatively TRBD1 (6 bases). V lost 1 base to trimming and J lost 8 bases, with 18 bases between them. The germline gives CDR1 MGHRA, CDR2 YSYEKL. This CDR3 spans 16 amino acids.

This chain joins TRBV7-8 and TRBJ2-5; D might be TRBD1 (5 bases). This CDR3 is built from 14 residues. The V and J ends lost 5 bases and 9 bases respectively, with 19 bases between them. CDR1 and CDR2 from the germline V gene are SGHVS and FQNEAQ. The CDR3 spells CASSPEGVPSSQYF. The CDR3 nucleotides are TGTGCCAGCAGCCCAGAAGGGGTCCCATCCTCCCAGTACTTC.

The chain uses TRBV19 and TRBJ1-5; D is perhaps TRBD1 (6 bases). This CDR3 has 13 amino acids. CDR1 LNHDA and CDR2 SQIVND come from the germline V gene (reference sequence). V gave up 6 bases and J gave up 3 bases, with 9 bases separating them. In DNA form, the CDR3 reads TGTGCCAGTAGCTGGACAGACAATCAGCCCCAGCATTTT. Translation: CASSWTDNQPQHF.

The CDR3 region has the DNA TGTGCCTGGATCGGGACTACAGGAGATGAAAAACTGTTTTTT. Its translation: CAWIGTTGDEKLFF. J is TRBJ1-4 and V is TRBV30, with D perhaps TRBD1 (5 bases). V was shortened by 4 bases and J by 6 bases, with 15 bases between the two germline ends. The CDR3 runs 14 residues. The germline gives CDR1 GTSNPN, CDR2 SVGIG (reference sequence).

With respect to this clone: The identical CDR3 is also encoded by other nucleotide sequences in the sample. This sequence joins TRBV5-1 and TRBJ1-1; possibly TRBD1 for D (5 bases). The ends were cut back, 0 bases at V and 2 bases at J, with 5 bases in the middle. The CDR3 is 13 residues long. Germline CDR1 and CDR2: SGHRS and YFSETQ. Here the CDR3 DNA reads TGCGCCAGCAGCTTGGGGGGCAACACTGAAGCTTTCTTT. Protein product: CASSLGGNTEAFF.